This is a list of T cell receptor beta chains from one sample in a study of blood T cells in healthy people across ages. TCRdb re-called the 5' RACE reads through MiXCR, storing one row per CDR3 protein. The sample lists under 1 million distinct CDR3 sequences; roughly 44% were seen once. The sequenced material came from blood. The receptor source for this set is a man in his fifties or sixties in good health. The conserved cysteine and the conserved F or W are not part of the CDR3 here.

j_gene	v_gene	CDR3aa
NA	TRBV14	ASSQAGPLGDEQY
TRBJ1-1	TRBV10-3	AISIVPANTEAF
TRBJ1-2	TRBV4-3	ASSQELRTLSYGYT
TRBJ1-1	TRBV4-3	ASSQVATGGEMRTEAF
TRBJ2-5	TRBV7-2	ASSLLGPETQY
TRBJ2-1	TRBV5-1	ASSLGAGYLANEQF
TRBJ1-1	TRBV7-9	ASSPRDNTEAF
TRBJ2-3	TRBV2	ASNSGYTGTQY
TRBJ2-1	TRBV4-2	ASSLSSGVVGGGEQF
TRBJ2-7	TRBV5-1	ASTGGSSYEQY
NA	TRBV20-1	SASIGRDSLAGKNIQY
TRBJ1-2	TRBV10-3	AISEPSRDRGITYGYT
TRBJ2-1	TRBV6-2/TRBV6-3	ASIRAGDNEQF
TRBJ1-2	TRBV7-2	ASSLAPGQGGNGYT
TRBJ1-5	TRBV20-1	SVPRGQGQPQH
TRBJ2-1	TRBV5-4	ASSFGLGGAEQF
TRBJ2-7	TRBV4-3	ASSQDWVGTTVSFSEQY
TRBJ2-5	TRBV7-9	ASSLLAGIQETQY
TRBJ2-7	TRBV6-5	ASSFSDSSSYNEQY
TRBJ1-2	TRBV20-1	SARDPSFYGYT
TRBJ2-1	TRBV14	ASSPAGTYNEQF
TRBJ2-3	TRBV7-8	ASSIWTAGADTQY
TRBJ2-5	TRBV20-1	SVTPAGRETQY
TRBJ2-3	TRBV19	ASSPTGTTDTQY
TRBJ2-1	TRBV6-6	ASSFEAGVYNEQF